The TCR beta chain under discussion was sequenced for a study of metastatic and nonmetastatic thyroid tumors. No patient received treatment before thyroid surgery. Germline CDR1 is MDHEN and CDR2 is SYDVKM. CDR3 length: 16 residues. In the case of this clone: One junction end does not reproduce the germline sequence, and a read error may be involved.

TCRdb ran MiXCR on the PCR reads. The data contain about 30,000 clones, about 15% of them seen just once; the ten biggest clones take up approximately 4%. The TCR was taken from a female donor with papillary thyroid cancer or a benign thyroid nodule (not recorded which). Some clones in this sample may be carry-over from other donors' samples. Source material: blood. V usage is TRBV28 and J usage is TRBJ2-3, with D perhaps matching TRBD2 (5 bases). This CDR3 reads CANSSMEYSSTDTQYF. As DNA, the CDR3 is TGTGCCAACAGTTCAATGGAATATTCTAGCACAGATACACAGTATTTT.